The 13 T cell receptor beta chains below all came from one sample that was sequenced in a study of T cells in Graves' hyperthyroidism and ophthalmopathy. Amplified TCR beta CDR3 regions derived from RNA transcripts. The study used the HTBI primer set for a first-round RT-PCR of the TCR CDR3. TCRdb fed the multiplex PCR reads into MiXCR, producing one record per CDR3 protein. The sample carries about 640,000 distinct CDR3 sequences, around 21% recorded once. Sequenced material: blood. These receptors were taken from a man younger than 40 with Graves' ophthalmopathy.

In its sample, this clonotype was seen many times. The rearrangement joins TRBV5-1 to TRBJ1-1, with a tentative D call TRBD1 (5 bases). Germline values: CDR1 SGHRS, CDR2 YFSETQ. V was pared by 0 bases and J by 1 base, with 10 bases between. This CDR3 contains 15 residues. In nucleotides, the CDR3 is TGCGCCAGCAGCTTGGAGGTGGGACGGAACACTGAAGCTTTCTTT. This gives the protein CASSLEVGRNTEAFF.

This clonotype has a count of ten or more. The chain links TRBV11-2 to TRBJ2-5, with D tentatively TRBD2 (6 bases). This CDR3 comprises 15 residues. Trimming cost V 2 bases and J 4 bases, with 14 bases left between them. Per the germline V gene, CDR1 is SGHAT and CDR2 is FQNNGV. CDR3 DNA sequence: TGTGCCAGCAGCTTATCTCGGGGAGGCGGAGAGACCCAGTACTTC. It codes for CASSLSRGGGETQYF.

This clonotype was observed a few times. The chain combines TRBV7-9 with TRBJ2-7; a weak D match, TRBD2 (7 bases). The germline CDR1 and CDR2 sequences are SEHNR and FQNEAQ (reference sequence). V was trimmed by 4 bases and J by 3 bases, leaving 19 bases between them. The CDR3 is made up of 16 amino acids. CDR3 in DNA: TGTGCCAGCAGCTCAAAAGGGGGGGCCCGAGGCTACGAGCAGTACTTC. Translated: CASSSKGGARGYEQYF.

At least ten counts were recorded for this clonotype. CDR3 region: CASSLRAGAIYEQYF. The CDR3 DNA follows: TGTGCCAGCAGCTTGAGGGCAGGGGCGATTTACGAGCAGTACTTC. The chain recombines TRBV7-2 with TRBJ2-7, with D possibly TRBD1 on 6 matching bases. This CDR3 is built from 15 residues. Germline V lookup: CDR1 SGHTA, CDR2 FQGNSA. Between the trimmed V and J ends, which lost 3 bases and 4 bases, there was a span of 16 bases.

This clonotype was counted many times. This rearrangement joins TRBV20-1 to TRBJ1-6; D not resolved. The length of the CDR3 is 12 residues. In germline, CDR1 is DFQATT, CDR2 SNEGSKA (reference sequence). Trimming stripped 0 bases from V and 7 bases from J, with 4 bases between. CDR3 sequence: CSARDRNSPLHF. CDR3 DNA: TGCAGTGCTAGAGACAGAAATTCACCCCTCCACTTT.

The rearrangement links TRBV7-9 to TRBJ1-6, with 7 nucleotides matching TRBD1. Per the germline V gene, CDR1 is SEHNR and CDR2 is FQNEAQ (reference sequence). The CDR3 loop spans 15 amino acids. With V trimmed by 8 bases and J by 6 bases, 10 bases remained unmatched. CDR3 DNA: TGTGCCAGCGGCACCGGGACAGAGCCTAATTCACCCCTCCACTTT. It yields the protein CASGTGTEPNSPLHF.

The chain links TRBV6-6 to TRBJ2-2, with D perhaps matching TRBD1 (6 bases). The V gene's germline CDR1 is MNHNY and CDR2 SVGAGI (reference sequence). The V and J ends lost 0 bases and 4 bases respectively, with 21 bases between them. The CDR3 is 19 amino acids. CDR3: CASSYSNSFSGQPTGELFF. The CDR3 region has the DNA TGTGCCAGCAGTTACTCGAATTCTTTCAGCGGACAGCCCACCGGGGAGCTGTTTTTT.

This sequence joins TRBV29-1 and TRBJ1-6, with 7 bases fitting TRBD1. The CDR3 totals 13 residues. The trim removed 5 bases at V and 3 bases at J, leaving 1 base unmatched. Germline lookup yields CDR1 SQVTM and CDR2 ANQGSEA. The CDR3 sequence is CSVQGDYNSPLHF. DNA for the CDR3: TGCAGCGTTCAGGGGGACTATAATTCACCCCTCCACTTT.

This clonotype was recorded a few times. The genes are TRBV12-5 and TRBJ2-1; 7 bases fit TRBD2. This CDR3 is 16 amino acids long. CDR1 is LGHNT and CDR2 is FRNRAP in the germline V gene. V lost 0 bases, J lost 5 bases, and 7 bases stayed unmatched. The CDR3 region has the DNA TGTGCTAGTGGTTTGGTAGTGGGAGGGACCCACAATGAGCAGTTCTTC. Translated: CASGLVVGGTHNEQFF.

The table lists this clonotype with a few counts. The V and J genes are TRBV9 and TRBJ1-2; 9 bases fit TRBD1. The CDR3 runs to 13 residues. The J segment lost 7 bases and the V segment lost 7 bases, leaving 8 bases of the junction unmatched. In germline, CDR1 is SGDLS, CDR2 YYNGEE. In DNA form, the CDR3 reads TGTGCCAGCGGGACAGGGCAGCTAATTGGCTACACCTTC. Residues: CASGTGQLIGYTF.

This sequence joins TRBV5-4 and TRBJ2-4; 7 bases map to TRBD1. CDR1 and CDR2 (germline): SGHNT, YYREEE (reference sequence). The CDR3 runs 14 residues. V lost 4 bases, J lost 1 base, and 2 bases stayed unmatched. The CDR3, as DNA: TGTGCCAGCAGCCCGACAGGGGCCAAAAACATTCAGTACTTC. Its protein product is CASSPTGAKNIQYF.

This clonotype was seen only a few times. This sequence joins TRBV6-4 and TRBJ2-7; 14 bases are a match to TRBD2. The CDR3 extends over 17 amino acids. Germline V gene lookup returns CDR1 MRHNA and CDR2 SNTAGT. V dropped 1 base and J dropped 2; count of bases not matched to a gene: 4. CDR3 residues: CASSDWGLAGAAYEQYF. As DNA, the CDR3 is TGTGCCAGCAGTGACTGGGGACTAGCGGGGGCCGCCTACGAGCAGTACTTC.

The sample holds a few counts of this clonotype. The chain employs TRBV7-9 and TRBJ1-1; unclear D gene. The CDR3 contains 15 residues. From germline, CDR1 is SEHNR and CDR2 FQNEAQ (reference sequence). Trimming stripped 2 bases from V and 4 bases from J, with 14 bases between. CDR3 in amino acids: CASSLLGPSGTEAFF. The DNA for the CDR3 is TGTGCCAGCAGCTTATTAGGTCCCTCAGGCACTGAAGCTTTCTTT. Full variable domain (rest looked up from reference TRBV7-9 and TRBJ1-1): DTGVSQNPRHKITKRGQNVTFRCDPISEHNRLYWYRQTLGQGPEFLTYFQNEAQLEKSRLLSDRFSAERPKGSFSTLEIQRTEQGDSAMYLCASSLLGPSGTEAFFGQGTRLTVV.